One and the same sample provided the 29 T cell receptor beta chains below, sequenced in a study of tumor-infiltrating lymphocytes in primary liver carcinoma. A primer matching the constant region was used to make TCR beta cDNA from approximately 520 ng of total RNA. Nested multiplex PCR, run for three rounds with slightly modified ARM-PCR, yielded TCR beta libraries. TRBV1-TRBV30 forward primers paired with a C-beta reverse primer drove the first two PCR rounds, about 10 cycles each. MiXCR, applied by TCRdb to the multiplex PCR reads, yields one record per CDR3 protein. In the table there are around 330,000 distinct CDR3 sequences, 60% to 80% of which are singletons. Unsorted whole blood served as the source of blood RNA, and germline DNA was extracted as well. The sequenced sample consisted of peripheral blood. The origin of the receptors is a middle-aged man with primary liver carcinoma and hepatitis B virus infection.

The chain links TRBV6-5 to TRBJ2-7; weak D call: TRBD1 (6 bases). There are 13 residues in the CDR3. Germline V lookup: CDR1 MNHEY, CDR2 SVGAGI. Between the trimmed V and J ends, which lost 2 bases and 5 bases, there was a span of 10 bases. CDR3 region: CASSYGQYHEQYF. CDR3 bases: TGTGCCAGCAGTTACGGACAGTACCACGAGCAGTACTTC.

This chain uses TRBV13 with TRBJ1-1; D might be TRBD1 (5 bases). CDR1 is PRHDT and CDR2 is FYEKMQ in the germline V gene (reference sequence). The ends were cut back, 5 bases at V and 10 bases at J, with 23 bases in the middle. This CDR3 region has 15 residues. The CDR3 loop is CASSLWTSSYSGAFF. CDR3 sequence (DNA): TGTGCCAGCAGCCTTTGGACATCTTCTTATTCTGGAGCTTTCTTT.

The gene calls are TRBV7-9 and TRBJ2-7; D unresolved. Per the germline V gene, CDR1 is SEHNR and CDR2 is FQNEAQ (reference sequence). This CDR3 is 12 amino acids long. V was cut by 1 base and J by 8 bases, with 9 bases left in between. The CDR3, as DNA: TGTGCCAGCAGCTTAGAAGAAAACAAGCAGTACTTC. This sequence encodes CASSLEENKQYF.

This clonotype was seen more than once but under ten times. The chain carries TRBV11-2 and TRBJ1-1; D remains ambiguous. V gave up 1 base and J gave up 2 bases, with 5 bases separating them. The germline V gene has CDR1 SGHAT and CDR2 FQNNGV. This CDR3 region has 13 residues. CDR3 protein: CASSLVDNTEAFF. The CDR3 DNA is TGTGCCAGCAGCTTAGTAGATAACACTGAAGCTTTCTTT.

Notes on this clonotype: This sequence may be a read error, since a much larger clone differs from it by one base. The chain has TRBV6-2 or TRBV6-3 and TRBJ1-5; D gene ambiguous. The CDR3 has 14 amino acids. Germline V CDR1 and CDR2: MNHEY, SVGEGT. CDR3 nucleotides: TGTGCCAGCAGTTTTACGGCCGGCAATCAGTCCCAGCATTTT. The encoded protein is CASSFTAGNQSQHF.

Concerning this clonotype itself: A much bigger clone sits one base away, suggesting this may be a read error. J is TRBJ1-5 and V is TRBV6-2 or TRBV6-3; D unclear. V lost 0 bases, J lost 0 bases, and 9 bases lay in between. CDR1 is MNHEY, CDR2 SVGEGT, per germline. This CDR3 has 16 amino acids. In nucleotides, the CDR3 is TGTGCCAGCAGTTACTCTCATGGGCTTAGCAATCAGCCCCAGCATTTT. Translating gives CASSYSHGLSNQPQHF.

The genes are TRBV7-9 and TRBJ2-5; D possibly corresponds to TRBD2 (6 bases). V lost 5 bases and J lost 4, with 17 bases in between. CDR3 length: 15 residues. Germline assignment: CDR1 SEHNR and CDR2 FQNEAQ (reference sequence). DNA of the CDR3: TGTGCCAGCAGCCCGGGACTTACGGAACGAGAGACCCAGTACTTC. As protein: CASSPGLTERETQYF.

V and J are TRBV5-5 and TRBJ1-5; perhaps TRBD1 as D (5 bases). This CDR3 contains 17 residues. Germline CDR1 reads SGHKS; CDR2 reads YYEKEE (reference sequence). Trimming stripped 0 bases from V and 0 bases from J, with 13 bases between. The chain's CDR3 is CASSLAGGGYSNQPQHF. The DNA for the CDR3 is TGTGCCAGCAGCTTGGCGGGGGGTGGATATAGCAATCAGCCCCAGCATTTT.

Only one count was recorded for this clonotype. A much larger clone lies a single base off, so this may be a read error. The chain has TRBV12-3 or TRBV12-4 and TRBJ2-7; 10 positions match TRBD2. CDR3 length: 16 residues. The CDR3 spells CASSLGAGGSSCEQYF. The CDR3 nucleotides read TGTGCCAGCAGTTTAGGAGCGGGAGGGAGCTCCTGCGAGCAGTACTTC.

In the case of this clonotype: No conserved phenylalanine or tryptophan is present at the end of the CDR3, so a read error is the likely explanation. The genes are TRBV5-6 and TRBJ2-1; 7 bases fit TRBD2. This CDR3 spans 17 amino acids. Germline V gene data show CDR1 as SGHDT and CDR2 as YYEEEE. The V segment lost 0 bases and the J segment 5 bases; nucleotides outside the gene matches: 11. CDR3 residues: CASSLAPREGRDNEQFS. The CDR3 coding sequence is TGTGCCAGCAGCTTGGCCCCTAGGGAGGGGAGGGACAATGAGCAGTTCTCC.

As regards this clonotype: A single base separates this from a much larger clone, so it may be a read error. The CDR3 nucleotides read TGTGCCAGCAGCTACGGACAGAGCCGCACAGATACGCAGTGTTTT. This gives the protein CASSYGQSRTDTQCF. The J gene is TRBJ2-3, the V gene TRBV5-5; possibly TRBD1 for D (6 bases). This CDR3 spans 15 amino acids. Germline assignment: CDR1 SGHKS and CDR2 YYEKEE (reference sequence).

A few counts support this clonotype. The chain has TRBV30 and TRBJ2-7; no firm D call. The V end lost 0 bases, the J end lost 12 bases, and 12 bases lay between the germline ends. This CDR3 spans 11 amino acids. Germline CDR1 GTSNPN, CDR2 SVGIG (reference sequence). The CDR3 sequence is CAWSVLDKAYF. CDR3 nucleotides: TGTGCCTGGAGTGTACTGGATAAGGCGTACTTC.

This clonotype was recorded many times. The V and J genes are TRBV29-1 and TRBJ2-7, with D unclear. Germline loops: CDR1 SQVTM, CDR2 ANQGSEA. This CDR3 region has 13 residues. V gave up 3 bases and J gave up 1 base, with 10 bases separating them. In DNA, the CDR3 is TGCAGCGTTGATGTTCCGAATTCCTACGAGCAGTACTTC. Protein product: CSVDVPNSYEQYF.

Comments on this clonotype: A read error may explain this, as a much larger clone is one base away. The CDR3 does not close with the conserved phenylalanine or tryptophan, likely indicating a read error. This sequence joins TRBV12-3 or TRBV12-4 and TRBJ1-1; the D is unclear. Trimming stripped 6 bases from V and 0 bases from J, with 8 bases between. CDR3 size: 13 residues. CDR3 DNA sequence: TGTGCCAGCAGCCTGAAAATGAACACTGAAGCTTTCCTT. It translates to CASSLKMNTEAFL.

The chain carries TRBV28 and TRBJ2-7, with 9 bases fitting TRBD2. Germline-derived CDR1 and CDR2 are MDHEN and SYDVKM. The CDR3 extends over 15 amino acids. J gave up 6 bases and V 2 bases, and 8 bases lay outside the gene matches. Here the CDR3 DNA reads TGTGCCAGCAGTTTAAAGGGCGGGAGGGCCGTCGAGCAGTACTTC. It is translated as CASSLKGGRAVEQYF.

Concerning this clonotype: A much larger clone differs from this one at a single base, so this may be a read error. The chain links TRBV6-1 to TRBJ2-5, with D perhaps matching TRBD2 (5 bases). The CDR3 consists of 12 residues. Germline CDR1 reads MNHNS; CDR2 reads SASEGT. The DNA for the CDR3 is TGTGCCAGCAGTTTTGCAGCGGAGACCCAGAACTTC. Protein sequence: CASSFAAETQNF.

In the case of this clonotype: As the CDR3 is not closed by the conserved phenylalanine or tryptophan, this likely results from a read error. The genes are TRBV11-3 and TRBJ2-5; TRBD2 matches at 11 bases. The V segment lost 5 bases and the J segment 5 bases; nucleotides outside the gene matches: 7. The germline CDR1 and CDR2 sequences are SGHNT and YENEEA. The CDR3 extends over 15 amino acids. The CDR3 protein is CASSGIAGGDETQYL. DNA of the CDR3: TGTGCCAGCAGCGGGATAGCGGGAGGGGATGAGACCCAGTACTTA.

This clonotype occurred many times. The chain is built from TRBV28 and TRBJ2-5; 8 bases align to TRBD2. CDR1 is MDHEN, CDR2 SYDVKM, per germline. The CDR3 length is 14 residues. With 3 bases clipped from V and 5 bases from J, the junction kept 5 bases outside the gene matches. For the CDR3, the DNA is TGTGCCAGCAGTTTTAGCGGGACTAGGGAGACCCAGTACTTC. Its translation: CASSFSGTRETQYF.

This clonotype was seen repeatedly, ten times or more. V gene TRBV30 combines with J gene TRBJ2-7; D remains unclear. V was cut by 2 bases and J by 2 bases, with 10 bases left in between. The germline V gene has CDR1 GTSNPN and CDR2 SVGIG (reference sequence). This CDR3 region has 13 residues. In nucleotides, the CDR3 is TGTGCCTGGAGTAAAGGGCCTACCTACGAGCAGTACTTC. The encoded protein is CAWSKGPTYEQYF.

Regarding this clonotype: A read error may explain this, as a much larger clone is one base away. CDR3 protein: CVSRLDGNNYGYTF. In DNA form, the CDR3 reads TGTGTCAGCAGACTCGACGGGAATAACTATGGCTACACCTTC. V and J are TRBV6-5 and TRBJ1-2; D call uncertain. This CDR3 has 14 residues. Germline V gene sequence: CDR1 MNHEY, CDR2 SVGAGI.

Note on this clonotype: Here the CDR3 omits its conserved ending phenylalanine or tryptophan, so a read error is the likely source. The chain links TRBV5-1 to TRBJ2-2; D may be TRBD1 (5 bases). Germline CDR1 SGHRS, CDR2 YFSETQ. This CDR3 is built from 15 residues. The CDR3 nucleotides read TGCGCCAGCAACTTGGCGGCAGGGCCCGTCGAGGAGCTGTTTTAT. It yields the protein CASNLAAGPVEELFY.

As concerns this clonotype: A much larger clone differs by one base, so this may be a read error. The chain couples TRBV4-2 to TRBJ2-3, with a tentative D call TRBD2 (6 bases). Germline V CDR1 and CDR2: LGHNA, YNFKEQ. This CDR3 has 17 residues. Trimming left V 1 base short and J 3 bases short, with 17 bases between. CDR3 protein: CASSQGPGGIRTDTQYF. CDR3 sequence (DNA): TGTGCCAGCAGCCAAGGTCCCGGCGGGATAAGGACAGATACGCAGTATTTT.

This rearrangement joins TRBV5-1 to TRBJ2-1, with a weak D call TRBD2 (6 bases). From germline, CDR1 is SGHRS and CDR2 YFSETQ. Trimming removed 0 bases at V and 0 bases at J, with 10 bases between. The CDR3 contains 16 residues. CDR3 protein: CASSLDGRPSYNEQFF. The DNA for the CDR3 is TGCGCCAGCAGCTTGGATGGGAGGCCCTCCTACAATGAGCAGTTCTTC. Full variable domain (missing parts from reference TRBV5-1 and TRBJ2-1): KAGVTQTPRYLIKTRGQQVTLSCSPISGHRSVSWYQQTPGQGLQFLFEYFSETQRNKGNFPGRFSGRQFSNSRSEMNVSTLELGDSALYLCASSLDGRPSYNEQFFGPGTRLTVL.

This clonotype came up once. This may come from a read error, since a much larger clone is one base off. The chain has TRBV6-2 or TRBV6-3 and TRBJ2-3; 13 bases fit TRBD2. Germline CDR1 is MNHEY and CDR2 is SVGEGT. The CDR3 runs to 16 residues. The CDR3 DNA follows: TGTGCCAGCACCGGACGGACTAGCGGGAGCACAGATATGCAGTATTTT. Its translation: CASTGRTSGSTDMQYF.

CDR3 coding DNA: TGCAGAGCTACTGAGACAGGGCTGAACACTGAAGCTTTCTTT. It specifies CRATETGLNTEAFF. The rearrangement links TRBV29-1 to TRBJ1-1, with 7 bases identical to TRBD1. This CDR3 has 14 residues. Germline CDR1 SQVTM, CDR2 ANQGSEA.

A few counts support this clonotype. This chain links TRBV2 with TRBJ2-5, with TRBD2 matching over 7 bases. The CDR3 has 16 amino acids. J gave up 5 bases and V 6 bases, and 15 bases lay outside the gene matches. CDR1 is SNHLY, CDR2 FYNNEI, per germline. The CDR3, as DNA: TGTGCCAGCAGGAAAAGCGGACTAGGAGCGCGGGAGACCCAGTACTTC. Amino acid sequence: CASRKSGLGARETQYF.

As for this clonotype: This may be a read error, as it is one base from a much larger clone. This chain links TRBV12-3 or TRBV12-4 with TRBJ2-7, with 13 positions matching TRBD2. J lost 7 bases, V lost 5 bases, and 8 bases had no gene match. The CDR3 spans 15 residues. This CDR3 reads CASSHTTSGRGEQYF. CDR3 in DNA: TGTGCCAGCAGTCACACTACTAGCGGGAGGGGTGAGCAGTACTTC.

This chain connects TRBV29-1 to TRBJ2-5; 8 positions match TRBD1. Unmatched junction bases numbered 10, after V lost 8 bases and J lost 5 bases. The CDR3 spans 13 residues. The germline CDR1 and CDR2 sequences are SQVTM and ANQGSEA. The CDR3 region is CSIGGQGGETQYF. Written as DNA, the CDR3 is TGCAGCATTGGAGGACAGGGTGGGGAGACCCAGTACTTC.

The chain joins TRBV7-9 to TRBJ1-3, with 10 bases fitting TRBD1. There are 15 residues in the CDR3. With V trimmed by 4 bases and J by 0 bases, 0 bases remained unmatched. Germline V gene lookup returns CDR1 SEHNR and CDR2 FQNEAQ (reference sequence). The CDR3, as DNA: TGTGCCAGCAGCTGGACAGGGGGCTCTGGAAACACCATATATTTT. Protein: CASSWTGGSGNTIYF.